This TCR beta chain is from a study of blood T cell repertoires in COVID-19. Study information: From the United States, Italy and Spain came samples of acute and convalescent COVID-19. PBMCs, B-cell-depleted T cells, or T cells were the source of the cDNA or gDNA that made up the material.

The repertoire was sequenced with immunoSEQ multiplex PCR; TCRdb's copy has only in-frame clones and lacks some. The sample has around 160,000 clones, 80% to 95% seen once. Seattle patients were enrolled during active infection and followed longitudinally. CDR3 length equals 14 residues. V was pared by 4 bases and J by 1 base, with 10 bases between. Germline V gene data show CDR1 as LNHDA and CDR2 as SQIVND (reference sequence). The rearrangement joins TRBV19 to TRBJ1-1; a possible D gene is TRBD1 (6 bases). The TCR comes from a woman aged 55-69 years with COVID-19, enrolled during active disease. The sample consisted of peripheral blood. Written as DNA, the CDR3 is TGTGCCAGTAGTAGACAGGCGGGGAACACTGAAGCTTTCTTT. As protein: CASSRQAGNTEAFF.